The 5 T cell receptor beta chains below were found in one sample sequenced in a study of cytomegalovirus exposure and HLA in healthy donors. It was with 60 Vbeta and 13 Jbeta primers that the PCR ran. This table comes from immunoSEQ multiplex PCR, and its TCRdb copy is limited to in-frame clones, with some not included. The data contain more than 85,000 clones, 70% to 80% of them singletons. Sequencing used PBMCs. The receptors originated from a female donor in good health and CMV-seropositive.

V usage is TRBV5-4 and J usage is TRBJ2-3; 10 bases match TRBD1. This CDR3 spans 16 amino acids. Germline V gene lookup returns CDR1 SGHNT and CDR2 YYREEE (reference sequence). The trim removed 8 bases at V and 2 bases at J, leaving 11 bases unmatched. The CDR3 spells CARSYIGTGATDTQYF. For the CDR3, the DNA is TGTGCCAGGAGTTATATAGGGACAGGGGCCACAGATACGCAGTATTTT.

The chain has TRBV18 and TRBJ2-1, with 16 bases matching TRBD2. The CDR3 loop spans 18 amino acids. Germline V gene lookup returns CDR1 KGHSH and CDR2 LQKENI. Germline trimming cut 5 bases from V and 7 bases from J; bases unmatched to any gene: 11. The CDR3 sequence is CASSSPGTSGRALNEQFF. The CDR3 DNA sequence: TGTGCCAGCTCATCGCCCGGGACTAGCGGGAGGGCTTTAAATGAGCAGTTCTTC.

The CDR3 here is CASSLGQMGPEAFF. CDR3 DNA: TGTGCCAGCAGCTTAGGACAGATGGGGCCTGAAGCTTTCTTT. The chain uses TRBV7-2 and TRBJ1-1, with D possibly being TRBD1 (5 bases). The V and J ends lost 1 base and 6 bases respectively, with 12 bases between them. CDR3 size: 14 residues. Germline CDR1 is SGHTA and CDR2 is FQGNSA. The full variable domain, in which reference TRBV7-2 and TRBJ1-1 provide the parts outside the CDR3, is GAGVSQSPSNKVTEKGKDVELRCDPISGHTALYWYRQSLGQGLEFLIYFQGNSAPDKSGLPSDRFSAERTGGSVSTLTIQRTQQEDSAVYLCASSLGQMGPEAFFGQGTRLTVV.

The chain has TRBV18 and TRBJ2-5; tentatively, D is TRBD1 (6 bases). The germline gives CDR1 KGHSH, CDR2 LQKENI. V lost 6 bases to trimming and J lost 13 bases, with 15 bases between them. The CDR3 is 11 amino acids. The CDR3 coding sequence is TGTGCCAGCTCTCCCGGGACACTATCGTACTTC. As protein: CASSPGTLSYF.

The chain is built from TRBV30 and TRBJ2-7; 7 nucleotides align to TRBD1. The CDR3 totals 14 residues. Germline CDR1 is GTSNPN and CDR2 is SVGIG (reference sequence). Trimming took 3 bases from V and 2 from J; bases not matched to a gene: 7. In DNA form, the CDR3 reads TGTGCCTGGAGATCTCCGGGACAGACCTACGAGCAGTACTTC. Translated: CAWRSPGQTYEQYF.